One T cell receptor beta chain is described in this entry. This entry belongs to a study of blood T cell repertoires in COVID-19. Study-wide background: T cells, B-cell-depleted T cells, or PBMCs provided the cDNA or gDNA that served as material.

This table comes from immunoSEQ multiplex PCR, and its TCRdb copy is limited to in-frame clones, with some not included. The table records over 40,000 clones, roughly nine tenths of them present only once. The receptor was isolated from a man between 65 and 85 years old with active COVID-19. The source material was peripheral blood.

The CDR3 sequence: CASSLGTGKDGYTF. The CDR3 nucleotides are TGTGCCAGCAGCTTGGGGACAGGGAAGGATGGCTACACCTTC. The V and J genes are TRBV5-5 and TRBJ1-2, with 8 bases lining up with TRBD1. The germline gives CDR1 SGHKS, CDR2 YYEKEE (reference sequence). The CDR3 is made up of 14 amino acids. The V and J ends lost 0 bases and 6 bases, in that order; junction bases with no gene match: 4.